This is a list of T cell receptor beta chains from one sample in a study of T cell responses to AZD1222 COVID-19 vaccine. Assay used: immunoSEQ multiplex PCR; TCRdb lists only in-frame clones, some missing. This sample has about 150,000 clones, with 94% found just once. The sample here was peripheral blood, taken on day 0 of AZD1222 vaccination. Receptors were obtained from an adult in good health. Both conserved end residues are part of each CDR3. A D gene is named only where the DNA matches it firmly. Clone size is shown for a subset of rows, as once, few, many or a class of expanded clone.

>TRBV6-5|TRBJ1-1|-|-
CASSYSPGSNTEAFF
TGTGCCAGCAGTTACTCGCCAGGGTCGAACACTGAAGCTTTCTTT
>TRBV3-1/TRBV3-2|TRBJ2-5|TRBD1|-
CASSQQGVQETQYF
TGTGCCAGCAGCCAACAGGGGGTGCAAGAGACCCAGTACTTC
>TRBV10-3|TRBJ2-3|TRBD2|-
CAIGTGGTDTQYF
TGTGCCATCGGGACGGGGGGGACGGATACGCAGTATTTT
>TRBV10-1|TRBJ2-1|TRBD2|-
CASSESAGGNNEQFF
TGCGCCAGCAGTGAATCAGCGGGGGGGAATAATGAGCAGTTCTTC
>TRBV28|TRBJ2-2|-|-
CASRGSTGELFF
TGTGCCAGCCGAGGATCCACCGGGGAGCTGTTTTTT
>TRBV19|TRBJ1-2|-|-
CASSIERGFGGYTF
TGTGCCAGTAGTATAGAACGAGGGTTCGGAGGCTACACCTTC
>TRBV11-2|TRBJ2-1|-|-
CASSLARGISSYNEQFF
TGTGCCAGCAGCTTAGCCCGCGGGATAAGCTCCTACAATGAGCAGTTCTTC
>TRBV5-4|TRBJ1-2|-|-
CASSPDITDRAYTF
TGTGCCAGCAGCCCCGATATTACGGACAGAGCGTACACCTTC
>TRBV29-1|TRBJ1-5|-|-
CSVGGRDQPQHF
TGCAGCGTTGGTGGCAGGGATCAGCCCCAGCATTTT
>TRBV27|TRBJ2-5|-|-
CASKGWETQYF
TGTGCCAGCAAGGGGTGGGAGACCCAGTACTTC
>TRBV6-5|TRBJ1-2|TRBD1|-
CASTRRQGGYGYTF
TGTGCCAGCACGCGGAGACAGGGAGGCTATGGCTACACCTTC
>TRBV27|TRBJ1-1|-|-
CASSWGEGVEAFF
TGTGCCAGCAGTTGGGGGGAGGGGGTCGAAGCTTTCTTT
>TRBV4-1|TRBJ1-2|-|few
CASSHGDLFPPYGYTF
TGCGCCAGCAGCCATGGAGACCTATTCCCTCCCTATGGCTACACCTTC
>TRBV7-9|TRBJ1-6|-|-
CASRIDSSFNSPLHF
TGTGCCAGCCGGATAGACAGTTCCTTTAATTCACCCCTCCACTTT
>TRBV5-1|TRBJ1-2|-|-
CASSSDSFYGYTF
TGCGCCAGCAGCTCGGACAGCTTCTATGGCTACACCTTC
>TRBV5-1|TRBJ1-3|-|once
CASRETGSGNTIYF
TGCGCCAGCAGGGAGACAGGATCTGGAAACACCATATATTTT
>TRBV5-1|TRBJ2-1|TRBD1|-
CASSWGQGGYNEQFF
TGCGCCAGCAGCTGGGGACAGGGTGGGTACAATGAGCAGTTCTTC
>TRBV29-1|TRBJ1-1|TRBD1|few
CSVEILKSWTGNTEAFF
TGCAGCGTTGAAATACTGAAGTCCTGGACAGGGAATACTGAAGCTTTCTTT
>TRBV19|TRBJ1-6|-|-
CASSIPGTAYSPLHF
TGTGCCAGTAGTATACCCGGGACGGCCTATTCACCCCTCCACTTT
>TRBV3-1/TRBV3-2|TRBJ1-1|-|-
CASSQVGFTEAFF
TGTGCCAGCAGCCAAGTGGGGTTCACTGAAGCTTTCTTT
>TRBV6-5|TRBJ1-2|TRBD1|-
CASSYSYRGDYGYTF
TGTGCCAGCAGTTATTCTTACAGGGGGGACTATGGCTACACCTTC
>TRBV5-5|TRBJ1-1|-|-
CASGQPRVVTEAFF
TGTGCCAGCGGACAGCCCCGGGTGGTCACTGAAGCTTTCTTT
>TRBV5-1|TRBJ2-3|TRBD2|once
CASSLGPSGEITDTQYF
TGCGCCAGCAGCTTGGGCCCTAGCGGAGAAATCACAGATACGCAGTATTTT
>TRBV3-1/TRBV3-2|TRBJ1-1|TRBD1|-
CASSRQGVDTEAFF
TGTGCCAGCAGCCGACAGGGGGTCGACACTGAAGCTTTCTTT
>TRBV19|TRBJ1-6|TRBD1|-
CASSAEKGAGLSPLHF
TGTGCCAGTAGTGCCGAGAAGGGGGCAGGGCTTTCACCCCTCCACTTT
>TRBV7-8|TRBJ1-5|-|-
CASSLVPGSSSNQPQHF
TGTGCCAGCAGCTTAGTCCCCGGCTCTTCAAGCAATCAGCCCCAGCATTTT
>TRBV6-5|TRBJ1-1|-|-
CASDTTFTEAFF
TGTGCCAGCGACACGACCTTCACTGAAGCTTTCTTT
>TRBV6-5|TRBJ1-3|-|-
CASSRTGGGNTIYF
TGTGCCAGCAGTAGAACAGGAGGGGGAAACACCATATATTTT
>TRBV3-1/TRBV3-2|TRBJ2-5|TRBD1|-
CASSPGTGNQETQYF
TGTGCCAGCAGCCCCGGGACAGGGAACCAAGAGACCCAGTACTTC
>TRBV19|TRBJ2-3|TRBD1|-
CASSWRDRVADTQYF
TGTGCCAGTAGCTGGCGGGACAGGGTCGCAGATACGCAGTATTTT
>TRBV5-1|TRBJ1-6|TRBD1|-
CASSLAPGGDSPLHF
TGCGCCAGCAGCTTGGCCCCAGGGGGTGATTCACCCCTCCACTTT
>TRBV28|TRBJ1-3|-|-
CASSLVQLDSGNTIYF
TGTGCCAGCAGTTTGGTCCAGTTAGACTCTGGAAACACCATATATTTT
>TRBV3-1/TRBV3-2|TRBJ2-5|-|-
CASSQEADWGETQYF
TGTGCCAGCAGCCAAGAGGCTGACTGGGGAGAGACCCAGTACTTC
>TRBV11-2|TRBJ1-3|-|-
CASSSLAGRGNTIYF
TGTGCCAGCAGCTCCCTGGCCGGGAGGGGAAACACCATATATTTT
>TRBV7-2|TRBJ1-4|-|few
CASSAYIATNEKLFF
TGTGCCAGCAGCGCTTACATCGCAACTAATGAAAAACTGTTTTTT
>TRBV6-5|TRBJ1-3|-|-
CASSSSGHTGNTIYF
-
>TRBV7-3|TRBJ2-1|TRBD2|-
CASSPGLAIPNEQFF
TGTGCCAGCAGCCCGGGACTAGCTATTCCCAATGAGCAGTTCTTC
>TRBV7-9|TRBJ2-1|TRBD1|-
CASSKTGGSYNEQFF
TGTGCCAGCAGCAAGACAGGGGGGTCCTACAATGAGCAGTTCTTC
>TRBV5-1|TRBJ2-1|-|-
CASSLLAGISYNEQFF
TGCGCCAGCAGCTTGCTTGCCGGGATATCCTACAATGAGCAGTTCTTC
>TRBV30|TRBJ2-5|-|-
CAWTGNQETQYF
TGTGCCTGGACAGGAAATCAAGAGACCCAGTACTTC
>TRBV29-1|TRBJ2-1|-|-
CSSRLVTYNEQFF
TGCAGCTCTCGACTAGTAACGTACAATGAGCAGTTCTTC